What follows are 10 T cell receptor beta chains derived from one specimen sequenced in a study of CD8+ T cells in alopecia areata. Treatment of the sample: oral pan-JAK inhibitor, 5-10 mg twice daily. RNA extraction and reverse transcription yielded cDNA as sequencing template. Clones were sequenced by immunoSEQ multiplex PCR, and TCRdb holds only the in-frame ones, with some missing. Of under 200,000 clones listed, about 60% are singletons. The specimen was CD4+ T cells sorted from blood, collected at week 24, from a patient treated with tofacitinib. The receptors were gathered from a human donor with alopecia areata.

This clone has more than one count but fewer than ten. The chain has TRBV29-1 and TRBJ2-1; weak D call: TRBD2 (7 bases). CDR3 length: 16 residues. The germline CDR1 and CDR2 sequences are SQVTM and ANQGSEA. Deletions cut 7 bases from V and 3 bases from J, with 22 bases between. The CDR3 is CSAVRMGGPVYNEQFF. DNA for the CDR3: TGCAGCGCCGTGAGGATGGGGGGGCCTGTCTACAATGAGCAGTTCTTC.

Only a few counts were recorded for this clone. The genes are TRBV4-1 and TRBJ2-5, with D perhaps given as TRBD1 or TRBD2 (5 bases each). This CDR3 is built from 18 residues. Germline values: CDR1 MGHRA, CDR2 YSYEKL. V lost 4 bases and J 2 bases, leaving 23 bases between the germline ends. The CDR3 region is CASSRLSTRGPIQETQYF. CDR3 DNA sequence: TGCGCCAGCAGCCGTCTCTCCACCCGGGGACCCATACAAGAGACCCAGTACTTC.

The rearrangement links TRBV30 to TRBJ2-7; D ambiguous. The V gene lost 4 bases and the J gene lost 4 bases, with 14 bases spanning the gap. The germline V gene has CDR1 GTSNPN and CDR2 SVGIG (reference sequence). The CDR3 totals 13 residues. DNA for the CDR3: TGTGCCTGGATGAATCTAGAAGAGTACGAGCAGTACTTC. This encodes CAWMNLEEYEQYF.

This chain links TRBV29-1 with TRBJ1-1, with a possible D match to TRBD1 (5 bases). Per germline, CDR1 SQVTM and CDR2 ANQGSEA. Trimming took 8 bases from V and 3 from J, leaving 13 bases between them. This CDR3 has 12 residues. The CDR3 bases are TGCAGCACACGGTCGGGGGACACTGAAGCTTTCTTT. This encodes CSTRSGDTEAFF.

The chain combines TRBV7-2 with TRBJ1-1; TRBD1 is a possible D gene (5 bases). Trimming shortened V by 5 bases and J by 0 bases, and 10 bases separated the two germline ends. The germline V gene encodes CDR1 SGHTA and CDR2 FQGNSA. The CDR3 sequence is 14 residues long. For the CDR3, the DNA is TGTGCCAGCAGCCCGGGACGGATGAACACTGAAGCTTTCTTT. Translation gives CASSPGRMNTEAFF.

This clone was seen a few times. The chain recombines TRBV5-5 with TRBJ2-6; 8 positions agree with TRBD1. The germline V gene has CDR1 SGHKS and CDR2 YYEKEE (reference sequence). The V and J ends lost 4 bases and 0 bases, in that order; junction bases with no gene match: 15. The CDR3 sequence is 20 residues long. The chain's CDR3 is CASSRGVPGTGYSGANVLTF. The CDR3 nucleotides are TGTGCCAGCAGCAGGGGGGTACCCGGGACAGGTTACTCTGGGGCCAACGTCCTGACTTTC.

The CDR3 DNA reads TGTGCCTGGAGTGTTGGGACAGGGGTGAAGACCCAGTACTTC. It yields the protein CAWSVGTGVKTQYF. The gene calls are TRBV30 and TRBJ2-5; 10 bases agree with TRBD1. The CDR3 totals 14 residues. Per the germline V gene, CDR1 is GTSNPN and CDR2 is SVGIG (reference sequence). V lost 0 bases to trimming and J lost 6 bases; unmatched junction nucleotides: 4.

This clone was detected a few times. This chain joins TRBV5-1 and TRBJ1-1; 9 nucleotides match TRBD1. CDR3 length equals 15 residues. Germline-derived CDR1 and CDR2 are SGHRS and YFSETQ. V lost 3 bases to trimming and J lost 4 bases; unmatched junction nucleotides: 7. The CDR3 protein is CASSWDRVGGTEAFF. The CDR3 DNA reads as TGCGCCAGCAGCTGGGACAGGGTGGGTGGCACTGAAGCTTTCTTT.

The rearrangement links TRBV14 to TRBJ1-6; D remains unclear. Germline-derived CDR1 and CDR2 are SGHDN and FVKESK. The length of the CDR3 is 13 residues. Trimming stripped 2 bases from V and 8 bases from J, with 7 bases between. CDR3 amino acids: CASSQQTYSPLHF. CDR3 coding DNA: TGTGCCAGCAGCCAACAGACTTATTCACCCCTCCACTTT.

This clone was recorded once. The chain recombines TRBV29-1 with TRBJ2-3, with D possibly being TRBD2 (5 bases). Germline CDR1 and CDR2: SQVTM and ANQGSEA. The CDR3 sequence is 14 residues long. V dropped 2 bases and J dropped 3 bases, with 12 bases sitting between them. This chain's CDR3 is CSVEPGVATDTQYF. The CDR3 DNA is TGCAGCGTTGAACCTGGGGTAGCGACAGATACGCAGTATTTT.